The clone carrying this T cell receptor beta chain was counted ten times or more. Its antigen is not identified. In TCRdb, the 5' RACE reads were re-called with MiXCR into one record per CDR3 protein. The table has 55,000 to 65,000 distinct CDR3 sequences, less than 10% seen once. The data originate from a study of neurological immune-mediated disorders. Study-wide points: The most TCR clonal expansion was seen in HTLV-1-associated myelopathy, and the least was seen in multiple sclerosis, which fell below healthy controls.

The germline V gene has CDR1 DFQATT and CDR2 SNEGSKA (reference sequence). The ends lost 0 bases at V and 8 bases at J; junction bases unmatched: 11. The CDR3 is made up of 15 amino acids. Sample time point: longitudinal time-point 2. Sequenced sample: PBMCs. This receptor was identified in a young man in good health. The V call is TRBV20-1, the J call TRBJ2-7; 9 positions agree with TRBD2. The CDR3 sequence: CSAREETSGEGKQYF. CDR3 nucleotide sequence: TGCAGTGCTAGAGAAGAGACTAGCGGAGAAGGGAAGCAGTACTTC.